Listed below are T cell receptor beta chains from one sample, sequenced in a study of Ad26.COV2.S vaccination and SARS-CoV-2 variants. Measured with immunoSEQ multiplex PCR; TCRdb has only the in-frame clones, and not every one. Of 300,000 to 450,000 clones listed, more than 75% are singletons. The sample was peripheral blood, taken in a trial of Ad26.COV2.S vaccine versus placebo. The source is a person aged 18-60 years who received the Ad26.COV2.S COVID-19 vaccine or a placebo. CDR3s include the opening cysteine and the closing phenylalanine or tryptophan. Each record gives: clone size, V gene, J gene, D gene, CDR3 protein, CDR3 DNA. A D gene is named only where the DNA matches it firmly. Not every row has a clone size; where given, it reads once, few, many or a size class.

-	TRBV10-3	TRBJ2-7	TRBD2	CAISVTQREDHEQYF	TGTGCCATCAGTGTTACACAGCGGGAGGACCACGAGCAGTACTTC
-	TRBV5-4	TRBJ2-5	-	CASSAGLQETQYF	TGTGCCAGCAGCGCGGGACTTCAAGAGACCCAGTACTTC
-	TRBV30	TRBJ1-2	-	CALEDSLGYTF	TGTGCCCTGGAGGACAGCCTCGGCTACACCTTC
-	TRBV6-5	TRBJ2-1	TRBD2	CASTRLAPEQFF	TGTGCCAGCACCCGACTAGCGCCTGAGCAGTTCTTC
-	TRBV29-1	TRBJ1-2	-	CSVEDNYGYTF	TGCAGCGTTGAGGACAACTATGGCTACACCTTC
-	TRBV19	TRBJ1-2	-	CASRLGLEPGYTF	TGTGCCAGTAGGCTGGGGCTAGAGCCTGGCTACACCTTC
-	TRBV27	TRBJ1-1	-	CASSLAPGDGTEAFF	TGTGCCAGCAGTTTGGCGCCAGGCGACGGGACTGAAGCTTTCTTT
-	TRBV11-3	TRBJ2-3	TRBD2	CASSLVGPGGGTDTQYF	TGTGCCAGCAGCTTAGTAGGGCCGGGGGGGGGCACAGATACGCAGTATTTT
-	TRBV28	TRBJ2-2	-	CASSRTSNTGELFF	TGTGCCAGCAGCCGTACATCGAACACCGGGGAGCTGTTTTTT
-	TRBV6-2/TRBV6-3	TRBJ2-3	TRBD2	CASSPWASGSTDTQYF	TGTGCCAGCAGCCCGTGGGCTAGCGGATCCACAGATACGCAGTATTTT
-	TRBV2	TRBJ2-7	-	CASSEYRDKSYEQYF	TGTGCCAGCAGTGAATACCGGGACAAATCCTACGAGCAGTACTTC
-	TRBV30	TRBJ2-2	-	CAWDYRVGTGELFF	TGTGCCTGGGATTACAGGGTAGGCACCGGGGAGCTGTTTTTT
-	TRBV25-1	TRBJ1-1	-	CASSESGDAFF	TGTGCCAGCAGTGAATCTGGGGACGCTTTCTTT
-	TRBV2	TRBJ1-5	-	CASSARAKYQPQHF	TGTGCCAGCAGTGCGAGGGCGAAATATCAGCCCCAGCATTTT
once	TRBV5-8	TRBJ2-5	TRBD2	CASSGAGTSGKQETQYF	TGTGCCAGCAGCGGGGCCGGGACTAGCGGGAAACAAGAGACCCAGTACTTC
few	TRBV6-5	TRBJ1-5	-	CASSYSAGLSNQPQHF	TGTGCCAGCAGTTACTCGGCCGGGTTGAGCAATCAGCCCCAGCATTTT
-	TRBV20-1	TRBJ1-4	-	CSASRKGLFF	TGCAGTGCTAGCCGCAAGGGGCTGTTTTTT
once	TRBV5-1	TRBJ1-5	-	CASSLWGGSNQPQHF	TGCGCCAGCAGCTTGTGGGGGGGTAGCAATCAGCCCCAGCATTTT
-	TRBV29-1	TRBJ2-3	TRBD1	CSVLTPQGTTDTQYF	TGCAGCGTTCTTACACCACAGGGGACCACAGATACGCAGTATTTT
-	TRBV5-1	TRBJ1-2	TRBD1	CASSINRGTLYTF	TGCGCCAGCAGCATTAACAGGGGTACCCTCTACACCTTC
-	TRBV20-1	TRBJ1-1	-	CSASPQNTEAFF	TGCAGTGCTAGTCCCCAGAACACTGAAGCTTTCTTT
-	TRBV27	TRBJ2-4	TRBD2	CASSSLGGIAKNIQYF	TGTGCCAGCAGTTCCTTGGGGGGGATAGCCAAAAACATTCAGTACTTC
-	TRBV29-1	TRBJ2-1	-	CSLRGSSHEQFF	TGCAGCCTTCGGGGGAGTTCGCATGAGCAGTTCTTC
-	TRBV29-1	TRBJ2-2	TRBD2	CSGRTSGTGELFF	TGCAGCGGTCGGACTAGCGGGACCGGGGAGCTGTTTTTT
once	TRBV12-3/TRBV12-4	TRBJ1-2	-	CASSFSDYGYTF	TGTGCCAGCAGTTTTTCAGACTATGGCTACACCTTC
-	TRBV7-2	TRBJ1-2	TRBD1	CASSTGTGGHYTF	TGTGCCAGCAGCACAGGGACAGGGGGCCACTACACCTTC
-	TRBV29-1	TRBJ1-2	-	CSVENGGGYGYTF	TGCAGCGTTGAAAACGGAGGTGGCTATGGCTACACCTTC
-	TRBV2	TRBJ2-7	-	CASSGGAGLSYEQYF	TGTGCCAGCAGTGGGGGCGCGGGGCTATCCTACGAGCAGTACTTC
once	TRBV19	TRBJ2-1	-	CASSRDGRPYNEQFF	TGTGCCAGTAGTAGGGACGGGAGACCCTACAATGAGCAGTTCTTC
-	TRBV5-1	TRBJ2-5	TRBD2	CASSLGAAGRAQETQYF	TGCGCCAGCAGCTTGGGTGCGGCGGGGAGGGCCCAAGAGACCCAGTACTTC
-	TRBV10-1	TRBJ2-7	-	CASSESRARSVTYEQYF	TGCGCCAGCAGTGAGTCCCGGGCTAGGAGCGTAACCTACGAGCAGTACTTC
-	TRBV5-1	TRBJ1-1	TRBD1	CASSLFPGQENTEAFF	TGCGCCAGCAGCTTGTTTCCGGGACAGGAGAACACTGAAGCTTTCTTT
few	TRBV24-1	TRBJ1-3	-	CATSDSPGGNTIYF	TGTGCCACCAGTGATTCCCCCGGAGGAAACACCATATATTTT
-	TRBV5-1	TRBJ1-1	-	CASSPQGGDTEAFF	TGCGCCAGCAGCCCGCAGGGAGGTGACACTGAAGCTTTCTTT
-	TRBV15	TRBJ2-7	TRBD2	CATAPAGAAYEQYF	TGTGCCACCGCCCCTGCGGGAGCTGCCTACGAGCAGTACTTC
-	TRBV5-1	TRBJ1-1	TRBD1	CASSGGGTENTEAFF	TGCGCCAGCAGCGGAGGGGGGACAGAGAACACTGAAGCTTTCTTT
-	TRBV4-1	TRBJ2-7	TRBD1	CASSQNRDRTYEQYF	TGCGCCAGCAGCCAAAACCGGGACAGGACCTACGAGCAGTACTTC
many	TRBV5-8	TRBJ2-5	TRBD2	CASSLVSASGPSQETQYF	TGTGCCAGCAGCTTGGTATCGGCTAGCGGGCCTTCCCAAGAGACCCAGTACTTC
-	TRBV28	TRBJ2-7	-	CASSGGAEYEQYF	TGTGCCAGCAGTGGGGGGGCGGAGTACGAGCAGTACTTC
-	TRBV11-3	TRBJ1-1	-	CASSQSGIRYTEAFF	TGTGCCAGCAGCCAGTCAGGGATCCGGTACACTGAAGCTTTCTTT
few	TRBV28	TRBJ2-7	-	CASRAYEQYF	TGTGCCAGCAGAGCCTACGAGCAGTACTTC
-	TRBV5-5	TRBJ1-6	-	CASSLEGSPLHF	TGTGCCAGCAGCTTGGAGGGGTCGCCCCTCCACTTT
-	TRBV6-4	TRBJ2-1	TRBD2	CASSARGLAGVNEQFF	TGTGCCAGCAGTGCCCGCGGACTAGCGGGAGTCAATGAGCAGTTCTTC
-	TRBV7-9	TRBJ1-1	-	CASSLGSEAFF	TGTGCCAGCAGCCTGGGGTCTGAAGCTTTCTTT
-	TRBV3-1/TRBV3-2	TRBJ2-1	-	CASSLSTGPEQFF	TGTGCCAGCAGCCTTTCGACAGGACCTGAGCAGTTCTTC
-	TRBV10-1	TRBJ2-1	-	CASSFVGHDEQFF	TGCGCCAGCAGTTTCGTCGGCCACGATGAGCAGTTCTTC
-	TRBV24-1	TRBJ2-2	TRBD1	CATSEGTGVAGELFF	TGTGCCACCAGTGAAGGGACAGGGGTGGCCGGGGAGCTGTTTTTT
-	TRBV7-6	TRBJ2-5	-	CASSLVPGSYRKETQYF	TGTGCCAGCAGCTTAGTCCCGGGGTCCTACCGAAAAGAGACCCAGTACTTC
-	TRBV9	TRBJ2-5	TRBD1	CASSTGDRGGFETQYF	TGTGCCAGCAGCACGGGGGACAGGGGTGGGTTCGAGACCCAGTACTTC
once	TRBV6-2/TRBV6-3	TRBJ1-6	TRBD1	CASSPRDRVNSPLHF	TGTGCCAGCAGTCCCCGGGACAGGGTGAATTCACCCCTCCACTTT
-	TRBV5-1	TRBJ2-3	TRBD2	CASSGGDSTDTQYF	TGCGCCAGCAGCGGGGGGGATAGCACAGATACGCAGTATTTT
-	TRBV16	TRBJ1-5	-	CASSQSGTLNQPQHF	TGTGCCAGCAGCCAATCGGGGACGCTCAATCAGCCCCAGCATTTT